These 24 T cell receptor beta chains originate from one sample sequenced in a study of cytomegalovirus exposure and HLA in healthy donors. A multiplex PCR was run with 60 Vbeta primers and 13 Jbeta primers. The repertoire was sequenced with immunoSEQ multiplex PCR; TCRdb's copy has only in-frame clones and lacks some. The table lists 150,000 to 200,000 clones, around four fifths of them singletons, with 2% to 3% in the top ten. The sample taken for sequencing was PBMCs. Source of these receptors: a woman aged 50 to 60 in good health and CMV-seropositive.

In DNA, the CDR3 is TGTGCTAGTGGTTACCCGCCCGCGGGTACGGAGGAGCTGTTTTTT. Protein sequence: CASGYPPAGTEELFF. The V gene is TRBV12-5, the J gene TRBJ2-2; the D gene is possibly TRBD2 (5 bases). The CDR3 extends over 15 amino acids. Germline assignment: CDR1 LGHNT and CDR2 FRNRAP. Trimming cost V 4 bases and J 10 bases, with 19 bases left between them.

V gene TRBV11-2 combines with J gene TRBJ2-1; 8 nucleotides agree with TRBD2. Germline V gene sequence: CDR1 SGHAT, CDR2 FQNNGV. The V gene end was trimmed by 4 bases and the J gene end by 1 base; junction bases not matched to a gene: 12. The CDR3 runs 18 residues. The CDR3 DNA sequence: TGTGCCAGCAGCTCTAGTGGTACGGGGGGGTTTTCCTACAATGAGCAGTTCTTC. It translates to CASSSSGTGGFSYNEQFF.

The chain carries TRBV7-8 and TRBJ1-1, with D uncertain. Between the trimmed V and J ends, which lost 6 bases and 3 bases, there was a span of 5 bases. Per the germline V gene, CDR1 is SGHVS and CDR2 is FQNEAQ. This CDR3 comprises 11 residues. The CDR3 DNA reads TGTGCCAGCAGGGGAGACACTGAAGCTTTCTTT. This encodes CASRGDTEAFF.

The chain employs TRBV19 and TRBJ2-1, with a weak D call TRBD2 (6 bases). Germline V gene sequence: CDR1 LNHDA, CDR2 SQIVND (reference sequence). CDR3 length: 14 residues. V was pared by 7 bases and J by 3 bases, with 13 bases between. The CDR3 region is CASKEGVDYNEQFF. The CDR3 DNA reads as TGTGCCAGTAAGGAGGGTGTCGACTACAATGAGCAGTTCTTC.

The V call is TRBV5-4, the J call TRBJ1-2; D gene uncertain. CDR1 is SGHNT and CDR2 is YYREEE in the germline V gene (reference sequence). Trimming pared 4 bases from V and 6 bases from J, leaving 19 bases between. CDR3 length: 15 amino acids. The CDR3 loop is CASSDSLVPGNGYTF. CDR3 DNA sequence: TGTGCCAGCAGCGATAGTCTGGTGCCGGGGAATGGCTACACCTTC.

The chain couples TRBV13 to TRBJ2-7, with TRBD2 matching 9 bases. V dropped 6 bases and J dropped 2; count of bases not matched to a gene: 5. The CDR3 contains 14 residues. CDR1 and CDR2 (germline): PRHDT, FYEKMQ (reference sequence). The CDR3: CASSRTSDPYEQYF. The CDR3 DNA is TGTGCCAGCAGTAGGACTAGCGACCCCTACGAGCAGTACTTC.

The V call is TRBV28, the J call TRBJ2-1, with 8 nucleotides matching TRBD1. Germline lookup yields CDR1 MDHEN and CDR2 SYDVKM. The CDR3 covers 14 residues. J gave up 6 bases and V 1 base, and 2 bases lay outside the gene matches. The CDR3 reads CASSLFTGGNEQFF. The CDR3 DNA sequence: TGTGCCAGCAGTTTATTCACAGGGGGCAATGAGCAGTTCTTC.

V usage is TRBV5-4 and J usage is TRBJ2-3; 9 bases line up with TRBD2. The CDR3 has 15 amino acids. The trim removed 3 bases at V and 2 bases at J, leaving 4 bases unmatched. CDR1 SGHNT and CDR2 YYREEE come from the germline V gene (reference sequence). This CDR3 reads CASSSSGAITDTQYF. CDR3 in DNA: TGTGCCAGCAGCTCTAGCGGGGCCATCACAGATACGCAGTATTTT.

This chain uses TRBV29-1 with TRBJ1-1; TRBD1 might be the D (5 bases). CDR3 length: 15 residues. The V gene's germline CDR1 is SQVTM and CDR2 ANQGSEA. V gave up 6 bases and J gave up 0 bases, with 17 bases separating them. CDR3 loop: CSVGKDSGLNTEAFF. The CDR3 region has the DNA TGCAGCGTCGGAAAAGACAGTGGATTGAACACTGAAGCTTTCTTT.

The V gene is TRBV5-4, the J gene TRBJ2-3; TRBD2 aligns across 11 bases. CDR1 is SGHNT and CDR2 is YYREEE in the germline V gene (reference sequence). Germline trimming cut 2 bases from V and 3 bases from J; bases unmatched to any gene: 2. The CDR3 loop spans 15 amino acids. The CDR3 DNA reads as TGTGCCAGCAGCTTTAGCGGGGGGGCTACAGATACGCAGTATTTT. Translating gives CASSFSGGATDTQYF.

This sequence joins TRBV6-4 and TRBJ2-2; 8 bases align to TRBD1. Germline values: CDR1 MRHNA, CDR2 SNTAGT. CDR3 length: 14 amino acids. V lost 2 bases and J lost 4; bases outside the gene matches: 0. CDR3 DNA sequence: TGTGCCAGCAGTGACACAGGGGGCACCGGGGAGCTGTTTTTT. It encodes CASSDTGGTGELFF.

The V gene is TRBV6-7, the J gene TRBJ1-5; 11 bases agree with TRBD1. TRBV6-7 is marked as an open reading frame, function uncertain. The CDR3 runs to 17 residues. V was pared by 5 bases and J by 0 bases, with 6 bases of the junction left unmatched. CDR3 sequence: CASSNGTGGYSNQPQHF. In DNA, the CDR3 is TGTGCCAGCAGTAACGGGACAGGGGGTTATAGCAATCAGCCCCAGCATTTT.

This chain links TRBV9 with TRBJ2-3; 8 bases agree with TRBD2. The CDR3 runs to 14 residues. In germline, CDR1 is SGDLS, CDR2 YYNGEE. V dropped 3 bases and J dropped 4; count of bases not matched to a gene: 4. As DNA, the CDR3 is TGTGCCAGCAGCGCGGCCGGGGGGGCAGATACGCAGTATTTT. As protein: CASSAAGGADTQYF.

The chain employs TRBV10-1 and TRBJ2-1, with unresolved D. With 0 bases removed from V and 7 bases from J, the gap between germline ends came to 16 bases. Germline loops: CDR1 WNHNN, CDR2 SYGVQD (reference sequence). CDR3 length: 16 residues. The CDR3 is CASSESTKRVENEQFF. CDR3 bases: TGCGCCAGCAGTGAGTCTACCAAACGGGTGGAAAATGAGCAGTTCTTC.

This chain joins TRBV5-1 and TRBJ2-7; 9 bases match TRBD1. The germline V gene has CDR1 SGHRS and CDR2 YFSETQ. The CDR3 extends over 16 amino acids. J was trimmed by 3 bases and V by 4 bases; bases with no gene match: 11. The CDR3 DNA reads as TGCGCCAGCAGCCCAAACCCGGGACAGGGTATCTACGAGCAGTACTTC. It translates to CASSPNPGQGIYEQYF.

This clone occurred once. The chain employs TRBV18 and TRBJ2-5; D may be TRBD1 (6 bases). CDR1 is KGHSH, CDR2 LQKENI, per germline. The length of the CDR3 is 14 residues. The V end was cut by 4 bases, the J end by 1 base, with 10 bases between. CDR3 region: CASSLPGVQETQYF. The CDR3 DNA is TGTGCCAGCTCACTTCCAGGGGTCCAAGAGACCCAGTACTTC. Complete variable domain (other parts from reference TRBV18 and TRBJ2-5): NAGVMQNPRHLVRRRGQEARLRCSPMKGHSHVYWYRQLPEEGLKFMVYLQKENIIDESGMPKERFSAEFPKEGPSILRIQQVVRGDSAAYFCASSLPGVQETQYFGPGTRLLVL.

The V call is TRBV5-4, the J call TRBJ2-5, with 10 nucleotides matching TRBD2. The CDR3 covers 15 residues. With V trimmed by 0 bases and J by 6 bases, 5 bases remained unmatched. Germline V gives CDR1 SGHNT, CDR2 YYREEE (reference sequence). CDR3 region: CASSLEVSGGKTQYF. The CDR3 DNA sequence: TGTGCCAGCAGCTTGGAGGTTAGCGGGGGGAAGACCCAGTACTTC.

The J gene is TRBJ1-2, the V gene TRBV6-5, with 9 bases lining up with TRBD1. The CDR3 totals 15 residues. CDR1 is MNHEY, CDR2 SVGAGI, per germline. The ends lost 4 bases at V and 3 bases at J; junction bases unmatched: 6. The CDR3 is CASSSTGGVDYGYTF. As DNA, the CDR3 is TGTGCCAGCAGTTCTACAGGGGGCGTTGACTATGGCTACACCTTC.

The chain couples TRBV4-1 to TRBJ2-3; the D gene is possibly TRBD2 (5 bases). The CDR3 contains 16 residues. Germline CDR1 MGHRA, CDR2 YSYEKL. Between the trimmed V and J ends, which lost 0 bases and 3 bases, there was a span of 13 bases. For the CDR3, the DNA is TGCGCCAGCAGCCAAGAACAACTAGGCGGAACAGATACGCAGTATTTT. Translating gives CASSQEQLGGTDTQYF.

V is TRBV11-2 and J is TRBJ1-1; a weak D match, TRBD1 (6 bases). Germline lookup yields CDR1 SGHAT and CDR2 FQNNGV. Trimming pared 0 bases from V and 1 base from J, leaving 9 bases between. The CDR3 is 15 residues long. The CDR3 DNA reads TGTGCCAGCAGCTTAGATCGGACAGCGAACACTGAAGCTTTCTTT. It yields the protein CASSLDRTANTEAFF.

The V call is TRBV7-9, the J call TRBJ1-4, with 7 bases that match TRBD1. The ends lost 5 bases at V and 2 bases at J; junction bases unmatched: 11. The CDR3 is made up of 17 amino acids. The germline V gene encodes CDR1 SEHNR and CDR2 FQNEAQ (reference sequence). Here the CDR3 DNA reads TGTGCCAGCAGCGAGACAGGGTGGGGCGAGACTAATGAAAAACTGTTTTTT. Translation: CASSETGWGETNEKLFF. Full variable domain (outside the CDR3, taken from reference TRBV7-9 and TRBJ1-4): DTGVSQNPRHKITKRGQNVTFRCDPISEHNRLYWYRQTLGQGPEFLTYFQNEAQLEKSRLLSDRFSAERPKGSFSTLEIQRTEQGDSAMYLCASSETGWGETNEKLFFGSGTQLSVL.

This sequence joins TRBV19 and TRBJ1-5; D is unresolved. CDR3 length equals 12 residues. The germline CDR1 and CDR2 sequences are LNHDA and SQIVND (reference sequence). V lost 2 bases, J lost 6 bases, and 5 bases lay in between. The CDR3 region has the DNA TGTGCCAGTAGTATATGGAGTCAGCCCCAGCATTTT. It yields the protein CASSIWSQPQHF.

The rearrangement links TRBV28 to TRBJ2-5; possibly TRBD2 for D (5 bases). The CDR3 totals 15 residues. Trimming pared 3 bases from V and 0 bases from J, leaving 11 bases between. Germline CDR1 reads MDHEN; CDR2 reads SYDVKM. The CDR3 here is CASSFFTGYQETQYF. The CDR3 nucleotides are TGTGCCAGCAGTTTTTTCACGGGGTACCAAGAGACCCAGTACTTC.

The chain joins TRBV19 to TRBJ1-1; no clear D. Germline V gene lookup returns CDR1 LNHDA and CDR2 SQIVND (reference sequence). The V and J ends lost 3 bases and 4 bases respectively, with 15 bases between them. This CDR3 comprises 15 residues. The CDR3 DNA follows: TGTGCCAGTAGTATCGGTCTCAGAGGGAGCACTGAAGCTTTCTTT. Residues: CASSIGLRGSTEAFF.